These 11 T cell receptor beta chains were sequenced from one sample in a study of cytomegalovirus exposure and HLA in healthy donors. Using immunoSEQ multiplex PCR, the repertoire was profiled, and TCRdb retains in-frame clones only, with some absent. The table has about 140,000 clones, 84% seen once; the top ten hold roughly 1.4%. Sequenced: PBMCs. These receptors all stem from a young woman in good health and CMV-seronegative.

V is TRBV6-1 and J is TRBJ2-3; D gene uncertain. The CDR3 runs 12 residues. V was cut by 4 bases and J by 0 bases, with 2 bases left in between. Looked up from germline, CDR1 is MNHNS and CDR2 is SASEGT. The CDR3 DNA reads as TGTGCCAGCAGTGCTAGCACAGATACGCAGTATTTT. This encodes CASSASTDTQYF.

A word on this clone: This CDR3 is also generated by other DNA sequences in the sample. V usage is TRBV18 and J usage is TRBJ2-3, with 10 nucleotides matching TRBD2. Germline CDR1 and CDR2: KGHSH and LQKENI. CDR3 length: 15 amino acids. J was trimmed by 5 bases and V by 3 bases; bases with no gene match: 5. The CDR3 region has the DNA TGTGCCAGCTCACCCCCCAGCGGGGGGGGAGATACGCAGTATTTT. Its translation is CASSPPSGGGDTQYF.

This clone was observed a single time. The V and J genes are TRBV9 and TRBJ2-7; D might be TRBD2 (5 bases). V was trimmed by 2 bases and J by 7 bases, leaving 13 bases between them. This CDR3 has 13 amino acids. Germline V CDR1 and CDR2: SGDLS, YYNGEE. CDR3 sequence reads: CASSVRGTGEQYF. The CDR3 DNA reads as TGTGCCAGCAGCGTCCGGGGAACGGGGGAGCAGTACTTC.

This clone was counted a few times. The rearrangement joins TRBV2 to TRBJ1-6; perhaps TRBD1 as D (6 bases). Germline V gene sequence: CDR1 SNHLY, CDR2 FYNNEI. The CDR3 has 13 amino acids. V lost 7 bases, J lost 10 bases, and 14 bases lay in between. The CDR3 DNA reads as TGTGCCAGCAACCGGGACATCGGATCACCCCTCCACTTT. Its protein product is CASNRDIGSPLHF.

The rearrangement links TRBV4-1 to TRBJ2-1; 7 bases are shared with TRBD2. V was clipped by 1 base and J by 5 bases; unmatched bases: 8. The CDR3 has 16 residues. Per germline, CDR1 MGHRA and CDR2 YSYEKL. The CDR3 protein is CASSQVWLAENNEQFF. The CDR3 DNA sequence: TGCGCCAGCAGCCAAGTGTGGCTAGCGGAAAACAATGAGCAGTTCTTC.

This clone showed up just a few times. The chain has TRBV7-2 and TRBJ1-2, with 7 bases matching TRBD1. Germline V CDR1 and CDR2: SGHTA, FQGNSA. This CDR3 contains 13 residues. V shed 5 bases and J 3 bases; nucleotides not matched to a gene: 3. The CDR3 here is CASSVDRDYGYTF. The CDR3 region has the DNA TGTGCCAGCAGCGTAGACAGGGACTATGGCTACACCTTC.

The chain joins TRBV28 to TRBJ1-2; D is unresolved. Trimming took 1 base from V and 8 from J, leaving 23 bases between them. The CDR3 totals 17 residues. Germline-derived CDR1 and CDR2 are MDHEN and SYDVKM. CDR3 bases: TGTGCCAGCAGTTTATTGGGTCTGAGGGAAGGGAAGGTGGGCTACACCTTC. As protein: CASSLLGLREGKVGYTF.

This chain connects TRBV18 to TRBJ2-5, with 10 positions matching TRBD1. The CDR3 contains 15 residues. V lost 2 bases to trimming and J lost 4 bases; unmatched junction nucleotides: 4. Germline CDR1 KGHSH, CDR2 LQKENI. CDR3 nucleotides: TGTGCCAGCTCACCAGAGACAGGGGGCACAGAGACCCAGTACTTC. Translation gives CASSPETGGTETQYF. Supplemented by reference TRBV18 and TRBJ2-5, the full variable domain reads NAGVMQNPRHLVRRRGQEARLRCSPMKGHSHVYWYRQLPEEGLKFMVYLQKENIIDESGMPKERFSAEFPKEGPSILRIQQVVRGDSAAYFCASSPETGGTETQYFGPGTRLLVL.

This rearrangement joins TRBV5-1 to TRBJ1-5; TRBD1 might be the D (6 bases). CDR1 is SGHRS, CDR2 YFSETQ, per germline. The germline V and J ends were trimmed by 0 bases and 7 bases, with 11 bases remaining between them. The CDR3 is made up of 14 amino acids. The CDR3, as DNA: TGCGCCAGCAGCTTGGAGGGGACAAACCAGCCCCAGCATTTT. Amino acid sequence: CASSLEGTNQPQHF. Combining the CDR3 with reference TRBV5-1 and TRBJ1-5 gives the whole variable domain KAGVTQTPRYLIKTRGQQVTLSCSPISGHRSVSWYQQTPGQGLQFLFEYFSETQRNKGNFPGRFSGRQFSNSRSEMNVSTLELGDSALYLCASSLEGTNQPQHFGDGTRLSIL.

The rearrangement links TRBV9 to TRBJ2-1; D is ambiguous. This CDR3 has 12 amino acids. Germline loops: CDR1 SGDLS, CDR2 YYNGEE. V lost 4 bases, J lost 7 bases, and 9 bases lay in between. In DNA, the CDR3 is TGTGCCAGCAGCTCCCCCCGGAATGAGCAGTTCTTC. Protein product: CASSSPRNEQFF.

V usage is TRBV28 and J usage is TRBJ2-7; 7 bases agree with TRBD2. Germline V gene sequence: CDR1 MDHEN, CDR2 SYDVKM. CDR3 length: 15 amino acids. With V trimmed by 10 bases and J by 4 bases, 16 bases remained unmatched. CDR3 region: CATTNDGGRMYEQYF. The CDR3 DNA follows: TGTGCCACCACAAACGACGGGGGGAGAATGTACGAGCAGTACTTC.